Below, 25 T cell receptor beta chains from the same sample are listed, as sequenced in a study of blood T cell repertoires in COVID-19. Method: immunoSEQ multiplex PCR; TCRdb's copy keeps in-frame clones and lacks some. The repertoire includes more than 350,000 clones, approximately 91% of them detected once, and 1.4% sits in the top ten. Source material: PBMCs or T cells enriched from blood (not recorded which). Receptors originate from a woman between 18 and 30 years old who had been exposed to COVID-19.

The chain uses TRBV11-2 and TRBJ2-7, with D perhaps matching TRBD2 (6 bases). The germline V gene has CDR1 SGHAT and CDR2 FQNNGV. V lost 1 base to trimming and J lost 5 bases, with 15 bases between them. CDR3 length: 15 amino acids. CDR3 bases: TGTGCCAGCAGCTTAGTACAGGCGGGACGGGACGAGCAGTACTTC. Translating gives CASSLVQAGRDEQYF.

The count of this clone is one. The chain recombines TRBV10-3 with TRBJ2-7; TRBD1 agrees at 10 bases. V dropped 5 bases and J dropped 9; count of bases not matched to a gene: 16. CDR3 length equals 16 residues. CDR1 is ENHRY and CDR2 is SYGVKD in the germline V gene. This CDR3 reads CAISQFPGTGVLVQYF. CDR3 sequence (DNA): TGTGCCATCAGTCAGTTTCCCGGGACAGGGGTACTGGTGCAGTACTTC.

The count of this clone is one. The rearrangement uses TRBV29-1 and TRBJ1-1, with 7 bases aligning to TRBD1. V dropped 7 bases and J dropped 1; count of bases not matched to a gene: 3. The CDR3 length is 12 residues. Germline V gene lookup returns CDR1 SQVTM and CDR2 ANQGSEA. CDR3 DNA: TGCAGCGCCCGACAGGGGAACACTGAAGCTTTCTTT. It specifies CSARQGNTEAFF. Full variable domain (remainder filled in from reference TRBV29-1 and TRBJ1-1): SAVISQKPSRDICQRGTSLTIQCQVDSQVTMMFWYRQQPGQSLTLIATANQGSEATYESGFVIDKFPISRPNLTFSTLTVSNMSPEDSSIYLCSARQGNTEAFFGQGTRLTVV.

The V call is TRBV28, the J call TRBJ2-1, with 12 bases aligning to TRBD2. The ends lost 2 bases at V and 6 bases at J; junction bases unmatched: 8. The CDR3 runs to 17 residues. Germline loops: CDR1 MDHEN, CDR2 SYDVKM. CDR3 nucleotide sequence: TGTGCCAGCAGTTTACCGACTAGCGGGAGCCTCCTCAATGAGCAGTTCTTC. This translates into CASSLPTSGSLLNEQFF.

This clone has just one count. The chain links TRBV7-3 to TRBJ2-5, with 8 bases fitting TRBD2. CDR1 SGHTA and CDR2 FQGTGA come from the germline V gene. Unmatched junction bases numbered 6, after V lost 3 bases and J lost 0 bases. The CDR3 runs 16 residues. The CDR3 loop is CASSLSLAGNQETQYF. As DNA, the CDR3 is TGTGCCAGCAGCTTGTCATTAGCGGGGAACCAAGAGACCCAGTACTTC.

This chain connects TRBV7-9 to TRBJ2-7; possibly TRBD2 for D (6 bases). Looked up from germline, CDR1 is SEHNR and CDR2 is FQNEAQ (reference sequence). This CDR3 region has 15 residues. Trimming took 2 bases from V and 2 from J, leaving 13 bases between them. CDR3 nucleotides: TGTGCCAGCAGCTTACAGGAGGGACCTACCTACGAGCAGTACTTC. Residues: CASSLQEGPTYEQYF.

This rearrangement joins TRBV11-2 to TRBJ1-3, with D unresolved. The CDR3 covers 14 residues. The germline V gene has CDR1 SGHAT and CDR2 FQNNGV. V was cut by 1 base and J by 0 bases, with 4 bases left in between. DNA of the CDR3: TGTGCCAGCAGCTTAGCCGTCTCTGGAAACACCATATATTTT. Amino acid sequence: CASSLAVSGNTIYF. The entire variable domain, with the rest obtained from reference TRBV11-2 and TRBJ1-3, is as follows: EAGVAQSPRYKIIEKRQSVAFWCNPISGHATLYWYQQILGQGPKLLIQFQNNGVVDDSQLPKDRFSAERLKGVDSTLKIQPAKLEDSAVYLCASSLAVSGNTIYFGEGSWLTVV.

The chain employs TRBV5-4 and TRBJ2-7; 8 positions match TRBD2. V shed 4 bases and J 0 bases; nucleotides not matched to a gene: 6. The germline gives CDR1 SGHNT, CDR2 YYREEE (reference sequence). The CDR3 contains 15 residues. In DNA, the CDR3 is TGTGCCAGCAGCCCGGGGGGGGGAAACTCCTACGAGCAGTACTTC. It translates to CASSPGGGNSYEQYF.

The chain uses TRBV7-2 and TRBJ2-3; D is perhaps TRBD1 (5 bases). Trimming cost V 3 bases and J 5 bases, with 12 bases left between them. Germline V gene data show CDR1 as SGHTA and CDR2 as FQGNSA. This CDR3 is 14 amino acids long. The DNA of the CDR3 is TGTGCCAGCAGCTTCGGGCAGGGTGTAGATACGCAGTATTTT. It encodes CASSFGQGVDTQYF.

This chain connects TRBV3-1 (or the pseudogene TRBV3-2) to TRBJ2-5; 9 bases are a match to TRBD2. Trimming took 0 bases from V and 3 from J; bases not matched to a gene: 8. The CDR3 runs 17 residues. Germline V lookup: CDR1 LGHDT, CDR2 YNNKEL (reference sequence). CDR3 loop: CASSQDFSGGTKETQYF. The CDR3 bases are TGTGCCAGCAGCCAAGACTTCAGCGGGGGGACCAAAGAGACCCAGTACTTC.

The rearrangement uses TRBV7-8 and TRBJ2-3; 9 nucleotides line up with TRBD1. CDR3 length equals 15 residues. V shed 5 bases, J shed 0 bases, and the junction held 3 bases outside the gene matches. Per germline, CDR1 SGHVS and CDR2 FQNEAQ. Here the CDR3 reads CASSPGQGSTDTQYF. The CDR3, as DNA: TGTGCCAGCAGCCCGGGACAGGGAAGCACAGATACGCAGTATTTT.

The chain uses TRBV7-6 and TRBJ2-1, with TRBD2 identical over 9 bases. CDR3 length equals 15 residues. Germline V gene data show CDR1 as SGHVS and CDR2 as FNYEAQ. Germline trimming cut 5 bases from V and 6 bases from J; bases unmatched to any gene: 8. The CDR3 protein is CASSLWGGGANEQFF. CDR3 DNA sequence: TGTGCCAGCAGCCTCTGGGGCGGGGGGGCCAATGAGCAGTTCTTC.

This clone has only one observation. The identical CDR3 is also encoded by other nucleotide sequences in the sample. This chain uses TRBV28 with TRBJ1-6; possibly TRBD1 for D (5 bases). Germline lookup yields CDR1 MDHEN and CDR2 SYDVKM. The CDR3 is made up of 15 amino acids. Between the trimmed V and J ends, which lost 8 bases and 4 bases, there was a span of 15 bases. CDR3 region: CASRTGGTYNSPLHF. CDR3 nucleotides: TGTGCCAGCCGAACGGGAGGGACTTATAATTCACCCCTCCACTTT.

This chain connects TRBV29-1 to TRBJ2-2, with 7 bases identical to TRBD1. Unmatched junction bases numbered 17, after V lost 7 bases and J lost 6 bases. Germline V gene sequence: CDR1 SQVTM, CDR2 ANQGSEA. There are 16 residues in the CDR3. In DNA, the CDR3 is TGCAGCGGCCTTCTCCTGAGACAGGGTTTATCCGGGGAGCTGTTTTTT. Its protein is CSGLLLRQGLSGELFF.

This clone was observed a single time. The gene calls are TRBV7-2 and TRBJ1-5; TRBD1 is a possible D gene (5 bases). CDR3 size: 13 residues. Germline V gives CDR1 SGHTA, CDR2 FQGNSA. V was trimmed by 6 bases and J by 11 bases, leaving 17 bases between them. This chain's CDR3 is CASSGALGSAQHF. The CDR3 nucleotides read TGTGCCAGCAGTGGGGCCCTGGGGTCAGCCCAGCATTTT.

The chain is built from TRBV19 and TRBJ2-7; D may be TRBD1 (5 bases). CDR3 length: 15 residues. Trimming left V 5 bases short and J 0 bases short, with 14 bases between. CDR1 is LNHDA, CDR2 SQIVND, per germline (reference sequence). DNA for the CDR3: TGTGCCAGTAGTGCCCGGGCAGGGTTCTCCTACGAGCAGTACTTC. Protein: CASSARAGFSYEQYF. The full variable domain, completed using reference TRBV19 and TRBJ2-7, is DGGITQSPKYLFRKEGQNVTLSCEQNLNHDAMYWYRQDPGQGLRLIYYSQIVNDFQKGDIAEGYSVSREKKESFPLTVTSAQKNPTAFYLCASSARAGFSYEQYFGPGTRLTVT.

The chain recombines TRBV6-2 or TRBV6-3 with TRBJ2-2; 7 nucleotides line up with TRBD2. CDR1 and CDR2 from the germline V gene are MNHEY and SVGEGT. The CDR3 is 14 amino acids. With V trimmed by 0 bases and J by 5 bases, 0 bases remained unmatched. CDR3 protein: CASSYSGGTGELFF. Here the CDR3 DNA reads TGTGCCAGCAGTTACTCGGGAGGGACCGGGGAGCTGTTTTTT.

This chain links TRBV4-1 with TRBJ1-4; possible D gene TRBD1, 6 bases. Looked up from germline, CDR1 is MGHRA and CDR2 is YSYEKL. The V end lost 4 bases, the J end lost 4 bases, and 13 bases lay between the germline ends. The CDR3 is 15 residues long. The CDR3 region is CASSPPGQSNEKLFF. CDR3 coding DNA: TGCGCCAGCAGCCCCCCCGGACAGAGTAATGAAAAACTGTTTTTT.

This sequence joins TRBV28 and TRBJ1-6, with D possibly being TRBD1 (6 bases). CDR1 is MDHEN, CDR2 SYDVKM, per germline. V gave up 6 bases and J gave up 0 bases, with 21 bases separating them. The CDR3 covers 19 residues. CDR3 nucleotide sequence: TGTGCCAGCAGCCCCCGGCACAAGGACAGAACCTCCTATAATTCACCCCTCCACTTT. Translating it yields CASSPRHKDRTSYNSPLHF.

The chain carries TRBV6-5 and TRBJ2-7; 10 bases agree with TRBD1. This CDR3 region has 14 residues. V lost 4 bases and J lost 4; bases outside the gene matches: 4. Germline V gene data show CDR1 as MNHEY and CDR2 as SVGAGI. The CDR3 bases are TGTGCCAGCAGTTGGGGACAGGGGAGATACGAGCAGTACTTC. This sequence encodes CASSWGQGRYEQYF.

This chain links TRBV18 with TRBJ2-7, with 7 bases lining up with TRBD2. CDR3 length: 19 residues. V lost 2 bases, J lost 0 bases, and 16 bases stayed unmatched. CDR1 and CDR2 (germline): KGHSH, LQKENI. CDR3 in DNA: TGTGCCAGCTCACCAAATGAATTGCCTAGCGGTAGGAGCTCCTACGAGCAGTACTTC. Amino acids: CASSPNELPSGRSSYEQYF.

This chain connects TRBV18 to TRBJ1-1, with D maybe TRBD1 (6 bases). CDR3 length equals 15 residues. V gave up 3 bases and J gave up 0 bases, with 11 bases separating them. Per the germline V gene, CDR1 is KGHSH and CDR2 is LQKENI. CDR3 amino acids: CASSPMDSLNTEAFF. For the CDR3, the DNA is TGTGCCAGCTCACCGATGGACAGCTTGAACACTGAAGCTTTCTTT.

The chain is built from TRBV6-5 and TRBJ2-7; 7 nucleotides line up with TRBD2. The V gene's germline CDR1 is MNHEY and CDR2 SVGAGI. The ends lost 10 bases at V and 0 bases at J; junction bases unmatched: 9. The CDR3 extends over 14 amino acids. The CDR3 reads CATGSWGGSYEQYF. The CDR3 bases are TGTGCCACCGGTTCTTGGGGGGGCTCCTACGAGCAGTACTTC.

The rearrangement joins TRBV29-1 to TRBJ2-7; 7 bases align to TRBD1. V was pared by 7 bases and J by 5 bases, with 8 bases of the junction left unmatched. The CDR3 loop spans 12 amino acids. Germline CDR1 and CDR2: SQVTM and ANQGSEA. CDR3 in DNA: TGCAGCGGATGGGACAGCCTCAACGAGCAGTACTTC. As protein: CSGWDSLNEQYF.

The V gene is TRBV5-8, the J gene TRBJ2-1, with 7 positions matching TRBD2. The germline gives CDR1 SGHTS, CDR2 YDEGEE. The V segment lost 4 bases and the J segment 0 bases; nucleotides outside the gene matches: 4. The CDR3 spans 15 residues. The CDR3 reads CASSTLAGSYNEQFF. The DNA of the CDR3 is TGTGCCAGCAGCACCTTAGCGGGCTCCTACAATGAGCAGTTCTTC.